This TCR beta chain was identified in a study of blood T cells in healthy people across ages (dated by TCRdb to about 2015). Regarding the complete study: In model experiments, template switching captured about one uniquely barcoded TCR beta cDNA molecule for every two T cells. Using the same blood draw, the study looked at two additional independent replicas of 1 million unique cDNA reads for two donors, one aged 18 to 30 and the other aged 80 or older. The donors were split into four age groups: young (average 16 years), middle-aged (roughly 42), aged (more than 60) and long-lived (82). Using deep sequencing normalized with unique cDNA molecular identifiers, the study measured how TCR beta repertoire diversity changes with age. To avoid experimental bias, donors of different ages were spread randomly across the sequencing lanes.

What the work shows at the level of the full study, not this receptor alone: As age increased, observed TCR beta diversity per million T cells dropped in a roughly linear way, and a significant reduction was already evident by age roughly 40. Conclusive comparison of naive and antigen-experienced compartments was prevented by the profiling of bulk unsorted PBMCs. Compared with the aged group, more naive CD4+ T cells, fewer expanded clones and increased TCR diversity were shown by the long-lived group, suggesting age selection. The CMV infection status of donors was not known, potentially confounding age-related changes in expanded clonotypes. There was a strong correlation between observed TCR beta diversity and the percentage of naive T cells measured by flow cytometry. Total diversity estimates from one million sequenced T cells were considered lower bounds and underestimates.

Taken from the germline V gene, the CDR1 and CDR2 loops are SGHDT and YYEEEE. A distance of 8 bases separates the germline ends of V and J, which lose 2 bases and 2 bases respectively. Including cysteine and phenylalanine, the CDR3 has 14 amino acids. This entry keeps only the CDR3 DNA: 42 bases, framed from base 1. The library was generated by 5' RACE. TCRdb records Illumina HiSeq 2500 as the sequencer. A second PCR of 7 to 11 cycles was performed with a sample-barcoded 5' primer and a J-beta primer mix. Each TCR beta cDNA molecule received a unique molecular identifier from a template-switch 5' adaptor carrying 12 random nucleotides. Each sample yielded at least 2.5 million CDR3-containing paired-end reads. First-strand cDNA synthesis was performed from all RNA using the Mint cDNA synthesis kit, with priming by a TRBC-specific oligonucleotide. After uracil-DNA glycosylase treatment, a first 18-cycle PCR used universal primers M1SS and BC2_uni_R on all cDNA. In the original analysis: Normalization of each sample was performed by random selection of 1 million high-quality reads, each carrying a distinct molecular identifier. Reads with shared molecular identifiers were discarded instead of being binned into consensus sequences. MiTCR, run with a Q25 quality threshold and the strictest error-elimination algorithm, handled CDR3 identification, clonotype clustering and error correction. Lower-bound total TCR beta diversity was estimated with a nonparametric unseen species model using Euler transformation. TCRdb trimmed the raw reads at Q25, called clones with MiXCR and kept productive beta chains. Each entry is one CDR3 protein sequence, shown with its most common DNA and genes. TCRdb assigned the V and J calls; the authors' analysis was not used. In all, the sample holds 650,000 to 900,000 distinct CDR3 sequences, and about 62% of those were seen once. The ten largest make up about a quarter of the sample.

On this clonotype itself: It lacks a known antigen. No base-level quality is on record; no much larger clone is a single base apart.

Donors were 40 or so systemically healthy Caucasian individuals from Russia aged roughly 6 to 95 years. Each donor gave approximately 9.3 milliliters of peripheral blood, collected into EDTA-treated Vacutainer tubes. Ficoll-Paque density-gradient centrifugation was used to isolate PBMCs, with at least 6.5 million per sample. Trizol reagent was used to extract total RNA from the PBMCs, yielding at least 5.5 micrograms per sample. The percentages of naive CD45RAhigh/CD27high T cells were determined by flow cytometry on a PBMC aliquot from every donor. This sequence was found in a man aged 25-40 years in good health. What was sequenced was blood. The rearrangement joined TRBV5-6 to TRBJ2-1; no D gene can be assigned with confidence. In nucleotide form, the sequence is TGTGCCAGCAGCTTCGTCCAGCCCTACAATGAGCAGTTCTTC. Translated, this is CASSFVQPYNEQFF.